One and the same sample provided the 6 T cell receptor beta chains below, sequenced in a study of T cells in tuberculosis (dated by TCRdb to the late 2010s). Library preparation employed the immunoSEQ multiplex PCR assay. Entries here come from immuneACCESS through TCRdb and include only in-frame sequences with V and J called. Some clones fail to appear in such tables; in the studies checked, an unresolved V gene covers under half of the shortfall, and the cause of the remainder is unknown. In all, the sample holds about 30,000 clones, and 94% of those were seen once. More than 6.5% of the sample is in the top ten clones. The sequencing sample was made of PBMCs. Receptor source: a donor aged 10 to 29 with latent tuberculosis or without tuberculosis infection.

The chain links TRBV7-2 to TRBJ1-2; D is possibly TRBD1 (5 bases). The CDR3 extends over 14 amino acids. From germline, CDR1 is SGHTA and CDR2 FQGNSA. The V end was cut by 0 bases, the J end by 6 bases, with 11 bases between. For the CDR3, the DNA is TGTGCCAGCAGCTTAGCGCTAGGGGCTCATGGCTACACCTTC. Protein product: CASSLALGAHGYTF. The full variable domain, with the rest looked up from reference TRBV7-2 and TRBJ1-2, is GAGVSQSPSNKVTEKGKDVELRCDPISGHTALYWYRQSLGQGLEFLIYFQGNSAPDKSGLPSDRFSAERTGGSVSTLTIQRTQQEDSAVYLCASSLALGAHGYTFGSGTRLTVV.

V usage is TRBV27 and J usage is TRBJ2-2, with D maybe TRBD1 (5 bases). The CDR3 has 17 residues. From germline, CDR1 is MNHEY and CDR2 SMNVEV (reference sequence). Trimming shortened V by 2 bases and J by 1 base, and 14 bases separated the two germline ends. CDR3 sequence (DNA): TGTGCCAGCAGTTTAAGGGGCCTTACACGGAACACCGGGGAGCTGTTTTTT. Protein product: CASSLRGLTRNTGELFF.

This chain uses TRBV9 with TRBJ2-1; TRBD1 matches at 11 bases. CDR1 is SGDLS, CDR2 YYNGEE, per germline. V gave up 3 bases and J gave up 6 bases; unmatched junction bases: 5. This CDR3 has 15 amino acids. This chain's CDR3 is CASSGGQGALNEQFF. The CDR3 bases are TGTGCCAGCAGCGGAGGACAGGGGGCCCTCAATGAGCAGTTCTTC.

This rearrangement joins TRBV5-1 to TRBJ1-1; D is possibly TRBD1 (5 bases). This CDR3 region has 14 residues. Germline CDR1 SGHRS, CDR2 YFSETQ. The V gene lost 6 bases and the J gene lost 1 base, with 13 bases spanning the gap. In DNA form, the CDR3 reads TGCGCCAGCACCAGTCAGGGAAGGAACACTGAAGCTTTCTTT. Translation gives CASTSQGRNTEAFF. Using reference TRBV5-1 and TRBJ1-1 for the parts outside the CDR3, the full variable domain is KAGVTQTPRYLIKTRGQQVTLSCSPISGHRSVSWYQQTPGQGLQFLFEYFSETQRNKGNFPGRFSGRQFSNSRSEMNVSTLELGDSALYLCASTSQGRNTEAFFGQGTRLTVV.

This clone was counted only a few times. The chain is built from TRBV4-1 and TRBJ2-3; 7 bases map to TRBD1. V trimming: 4 bases; J trimming: 2 bases; junction bases outside the gene matches: 6. The CDR3 has 15 amino acids. Germline V gives CDR1 MGHRA, CDR2 YSYEKL. The CDR3 nucleotides read TGCGCCAGCAGCCCGGAGACAGGGCTCACAGATACGCAGTATTTT. Translation: CASSPETGLTDTQYF.

The chain recombines TRBV5-1 with TRBJ2-1; 7 positions match TRBD1. In germline, CDR1 is SGHRS, CDR2 YFSETQ. V trimming: 4 bases; J trimming: 9 bases; junction bases outside the gene matches: 16. CDR3 length: 16 residues. CDR3 sequence (DNA): TGCGCCAGCAGCAACAGACAGGGAAGTCCAAGGAGTGAGCAGTTCTTC. Its protein is CASSNRQGSPRSEQFF.